A selection of T cell receptor beta chains follows, all from one sample in a study of shared clonotypes between healthy human individuals. Sequenced by immunoSEQ multiplex PCR; TCRdb stores in-frame clones only, minus some. The sample consists of about 600,000 clones, around 97% of them appearing once. Input material: naive CD4+ T cells sorted from blood. Receptors originate from a woman in her twenties or thirties in good health. Each CDR3 is given with its conserved first and last residue. A D gene is named only where the DNA matches it firmly. Size values are once, few and many counts, or a class for expanded clones, and some rows have none.

J gene | V gene | D gene | clone size | CDR3 DNA | CDR3 protein
TRBJ2-7 | TRBV28 | . | . | TGTGCCAGCAGTTTTAGTGGGACACCGACCTACGAGCAGTACTTC | CASSFSGTPTYEQYF
TRBJ2-7 | TRBV7-9 | TRBD1 | . | TGTGCCAGCAGAGAGGAGGACAGGCCATCCTACGAGCAGTACTTC | CASREEDRPSYEQYF
TRBJ2-7 | TRBV10-2 | TRBD2 | . | TGCGCCAGCTCGTTTAGCGGGGCCTACGAGCAGTACTTC | CASSFSGAYEQYF
TRBJ2-1 | TRBV5-4 | . | once | TGTGCCAGCAGGCCGACAGGTTTGAGCTCCTACAATGAGCAGTTCTTC | CASRPTGLSSYNEQFF
TRBJ2-3 | TRBV19 | TRBD2 | . | TGTGCCAGTAGTACCAAGCGGGAGGGCGTTACGCAGTATTTT | CASSTKREGVTQYF
TRBJ2-2 | TRBV21-1 | . | . | TGTGCCAGCAGCAAAAGAGGCACCGAAACCGGGGAGCTGTTTTTT | CASSKRGTETGELFF
TRBJ2-3 | TRBV11-1 | TRBD2 | once | TGTGCCAGCAGCCAAGGACTAGCGGGTCTCACAGATACGCAGTATTTT | CASSQGLAGLTDTQYF
TRBJ2-5 | TRBV28 | TRBD2 | . | TGTGCCAGCAGTTTAGGGACTAGCGGGAGACCAGAGACCCAGTACTTC | CASSLGTSGRPETQYF
TRBJ1-2 | TRBV5-1 | TRBD1 | . | TGCGCCAGCAGCCCGGAGGCCAGGGGGCATGGCTACACCTTC | CASSPEARGHGYTF
TRBJ2-7 | TRBV27 | . | once | TGTGCCAGCAGGAACGTAGCGTCAACCTACGAGCAGTACTTC | CASRNVASTYEQYF
TRBJ1-2 | TRBV11-2 | . | . | TGTGCCAGCAGCCCAGTATGGGTAGGGGGTACATCTAACTATGGCTACACCTTC | CASSPVWVGGTSNYGYTF
TRBJ2-7 | TRBV28 | . | . | TGTGCCAGCAGCCTCCTCTCCTACGAGCAGTACTTC | CASSLLSYEQYF
TRBJ2-7 | TRBV11-2 | TRBD2 | . | TGTGCCAGCAGCCCAATAGCGGGAGTTGGGCGCTACGAGCAGTACTTC | CASSPIAGVGRYEQYF
TRBJ2-3 | TRBV12-5 | TRBD1 | . | TGTGCTAGTGGCACCGGGACAGGCTCTACAGATACGCAGTATTTT | CASGTGTGSTDTQYF
TRBJ2-5 | TRBV7-9 | TRBD2 | . | TGTGCCAGCAGCCCCTATACACCGGGACTAGCGGGGGGGCAGTACTTC | CASSPYTPGLAGGQYF
TRBJ1-2 | TRBV28 | . | . | TGTGCCAGCAGTTTAAACAGGAACTATGGCTACACCTTC | CASSLNRNYGYTF
TRBJ2-1 | TRBV5-1 | . | . | TGCGCCAGCAGCTTGCAGGGGAACAATGAGCAGTTCTTC | CASSLQGNNEQFF
TRBJ2-5 | TRBV4-1 | . | . | TGCGCCAGCAGCCGAGGGGGACGGGAGACCCAGTACTTC | CASSRGGRETQYF
TRBJ2-1 | TRBV27 | TRBD1 | . | TGTGCCAGCAGTTTTCGACAGGGCTCTTTTGTTGTCTCCTACAATGAGCAGTTCTTC | CASSFRQGSFVVSYNEQFF
TRBJ2-3 | TRBV28 | . | . | TGTGCCAGCAGTTTACGTTCGGGACTTACAGATACGCAGTATTTT | CASSLRSGLTDTQYF
TRBJ2-1 | TRBV10-3 | . | . | TGTGCCATCAACCCGGACAGCTACAATGAGCAGTTCTTC | CAINPDSYNEQFF
TRBJ2-7 | TRBV30 | . | once | TGTGCCTGGGAGAGGGACAATCGCGAGCAGTACTTC | CAWERDNREQYF
TRBJ2-2 | TRBV28 | TRBD2 | once | TGTGCCAGCATGGACCAAAGGACTAGTTACACCGGGGAGCTGTTTTTT | CASMDQRTSYTGELFF
TRBJ1-4 | TRBV5-8 | TRBD1 | . | TGTGCCAGCAGCTTGACAGGGGAACATGAAAAACTGTTTTTT | CASSLTGEHEKLFF
TRBJ2-2 | TRBV5-1 | . | . | TGCGCCAGCAGCTTGCCCGGGGCGAACACCGGGGAGCTGTTTTTT | CASSLPGANTGELFF
TRBJ2-1 | TRBV28 | TRBD2 | . | TGTGCCAGCAGTCCTACGACAGGGACTAGCTTTGTGCAGTTCTTC | CASSPTTGTSFVQFF
TRBJ2-4 | TRBV6-5 | . | . | TGTGCCAGCAGCCGAACAGTTTTTGCCAAAAACATTCAGTACTTC | CASSRTVFAKNIQYF
TRBJ2-1 | TRBV6-1 | . | . | TGTGCCAGCAGCAGAACAGGGCGGGAGTGGGATGAGCAGTTCTTC | CASSRTGREWDEQFF
TRBJ2-5 | TRBV2 | TRBD1 | . | TGTGCCGGCAGCTCCGGGACAGTCGCGACCCAGTACTTC | CAGSSGTVATQYF
TRBJ2-3 | TRBV2 | TRBD2 | . | TGTGCCAGCAGGGCGGGGAGGGGCACAGATACGCAGTATTTT | CASRAGRGTDTQYF
TRBJ2-7 | TRBV5-1 | TRBD2 | . | TGCGCCAGCAGCTTGGACCTAGCGGGAGCGAGTGAGCAGTACTTC | CASSLDLAGASEQYF
TRBJ1-5 | TRBV10-3 | . | . | TGTGCCATCAGTGAGTCTGGTCAGTTCAACAATCAGCCCCAGCATTTT | CAISESGQFNNQPQHF
TRBJ2-1 | TRBV7-2 | . | . | TGTGCCAGCAGCTTAGGACGCGGGCTCTACAATGAGCAGTTCTTC | CASSLGRGLYNEQFF
TRBJ1-5 | TRBV15 | TRBD1 | . | TGTGCCACCAGCAGAGGATTACTACAGGGGGTTCTTCTTATCACGGATCAGCCCCAGCATTTT | CATSRGLLQGVLLITDQPQHF
TRBJ2-1 | TRBV28 | . | . | TGTGCCAGCAGTTTGTGGGAGACCCATGAGCAGTTCTTC | CASSLWETHEQFF
TRBJ2-5 | TRBV10-3 | . | . | TGTGCCATCAGTGGAGGGATCTTCCTGGAGACCCAGTACTTC | CAISGGIFLETQYF
TRBJ2-5 | TRBV10-2 | . | . | TGCGCCAGCATAGAGGGGAGAGGGCTAGAGACCCAGTACTTC | CASIEGRGLETQYF
TRBJ2-2 | TRBV12-5 | TRBD2 | . | TGTGCTAGTGGTTTGCTTGCGGGAGGGCCGGGCACCGGGGAGCTGTTTTTT | CASGLLAGGPGTGELFF
TRBJ1-1 | TRBV5-3 | TRBD1 | once | TGTGCCAGAGGTACAACAGGGGTCGGAAGGGAGAACACTGAAGCTTTCTTT | CARGTTGVGRENTEAFF
TRBJ2-5 | TRBV29-1 | . | . | TGCAGCGTTGGTGAGCGGGAGACCCAGTACTTC | CSVGERETQYF
TRBJ1-5 | TRBV5-1 | . | . | TGCGCCAGCAGCTTGGCCGTAGGGCAGCCCCAGCATTTT | CASSLAVGQPQHF
TRBJ2-7 | TRBV7-7 | . | . | TGTGCCAGCAGCCTAGGGGCAGGGAACAGATACGAGCAGTACTTC | CASSLGAGNRYEQYF
TRBJ2-2 | TRBV28 | TRBD1 | . | TGTGCCAGCAGTTTTGACAGGGGAGGCACCGGGGAGCTGTTTTTT | CASSFDRGGTGELFF
TRBJ2-5 | TRBV6-5 | TRBD2 | . | TGTGCCAGCAGTTACAGGCCTAGCGGGAGCCTAGAGACCCAGTACTTC | CASSYRPSGSLETQYF
TRBJ2-5 | TRBV5-1 | TRBD2 | once | TGCGCCAGCAGCTTTCTAGCGGGAGGGTATAATGAGCAGTACTTC | CASSFLAGGYNEQYF
TRBJ2-1 | TRBV27 | TRBD2 | . | TGTGCCAGCAGTCTAACAACCCTAGCGGGAGTCCATAATGAGCAGTTCTTC | CASSLTTLAGVHNEQFF
TRBJ2-7 | TRBV2 | . | . | TGTGCCAGCAGTGGCCCCTCTTCTGGGGAGCAGTACTTC | CASSGPSSGEQYF
TRBJ1-5 | TRBV30 | . | . | TGTGCCTGGAGTCCCCACAGGAGCACCTATAGCAATCAGCCCCAGCATTTT | CAWSPHRSTYSNQPQHF
TRBJ2-7 | TRBV10-3 | TRBD1 | . | TGTGCCATCAGTCCGGGACAGTCATACGAGCAGTACTTC | CAISPGQSYEQYF
TRBJ2-1 | TRBV19 | TRBD2 | . | TGTGCCAGTAGCCCACCAGGCGGGAGGGCCTACAATGAGCAGTTCTTC | CASSPPGGRAYNEQFF
TRBJ1-2 | TRBV18 | TRBD1 | . | TGTGCCAGCTCATCTGGACAGGGGGATTTGGCGCACTATGGCTACACCTTC | CASSSGQGDLAHYGYTF
TRBJ2-5 | TRBV7-9 | TRBD1 | . | TGTGCCAGCAGCTTGGGACAGGGCAGCGAGACCCAGTACTTC | CASSLGQGSETQYF
TRBJ2-5 | TRBV2 | TRBD1 | . | TGTGCCAGCAGTGGAGGACAGGGGGAGACCCAGTACTTC | CASSGGQGETQYF
TRBJ1-5 | TRBV6-1 | . | . | TGTGCCAGCAGTGAGGACCGAGGGTGGCCCCAGCATTTT | CASSEDRGWPQHF
TRBJ2-1 | TRBV4-2 | TRBD2 | . | TGTGCCAGCAGCCAAGACCCTAGCGGGAGGAGTCCTGAGCAGTTCTTC | CASSQDPSGRSPEQFF
TRBJ1-2 | TRBV4-2 | TRBD1 | . | TGTGCCAGCAGGCCCGGACAGGGGAGTTATGGCTACACCTTC | CASRPGQGSYGYTF
TRBJ2-1 | TRBV27 | . | . | TGTGCCAGCAGTCCGCCGTCCCGGCCCTACAATGAGCAGTTCTTC | CASSPPSRPYNEQFF
TRBJ2-7 | TRBV27 | . | once | TGTGCCAGCAGTCAATATGGGAGAACCCACGAGCAGTACTTC | CASSQYGRTHEQYF
TRBJ1-2 | TRBV6-1 | . | . | TGTGCCAGCAGTGACAGCGATGATGGCTACACCTTC | CASSDSDDGYTF
TRBJ1-6 | TRBV25-1 | TRBD1 | . | TGTGCCAGCAGAGGACAGGGAGGTAATTCACCCCTCCACTTT | CASRGQGGNSPLHF